A single T cell receptor beta chain is shown here with its context. This CDR3 has 13 residues. Trimming left V 5 bases short and J 4 bases short, with 11 bases between. This table comes from immunoSEQ multiplex PCR, and its TCRdb copy is limited to in-frame clones, with some not included. The table records some 290,000 clones, just over 85% of them present only once. Regarding treatment: approximately 18 received Ad26.COV2.S at low or high dose, single or two shots; 5 received placebo; per-sample allocation not given. On day 63 after the first injection, vaccine and placebo recipients gave samples. The sample belongs to a study of Ad26.COV2.S vaccination and SARS-CoV-2 variants. Background on the study: The vaccine Ad26.COV2.S was put into the muscle once, or twice with 56 days between.

Sequencing was performed on peripheral blood, taken in a trial of Ad26.COV2.S vaccine versus placebo. The clonotype comes from a person between 18 and 65 years old who received the Ad26.COV2.S COVID-19 vaccine or a placebo. The rearrangement uses TRBV12-3 or TRBV12-4 and TRBJ1-1; D gene unclear. This CDR3 is CASSTSRGTEAFF. CDR3 in DNA: TGTGCCAGCAGTACTTCCCGGGGCACTGAAGCTTTCTTT.